What follows are 3 T cell receptor beta chains derived from one specimen sequenced in a study of cytomegalovirus exposure and HLA in healthy donors (dated by TCRdb to about 2017). Library generation was performed with the immunoSEQ multiplex PCR assay. A mixture of 60 forward primers for TCR Vbeta segments and 13 reverse primers for TCR Jbeta segments was used in the multiplex PCR. TCRdb obtained this table from immuneACCESS and retained in-frame rearrangements with V and J assigned. These tables miss some clones; where compared with another copy, unresolved V genes account for less than half of the shortfall, and the remainder is unexplained. The sample table holds 150,000 or so clones, of which more than 70% were seen once. The top ten clonotypes cover over 2% of the sample. The sample was PBMCs. The receptors were gathered from a man in his fifties in good health and CMV-seronegative.

The rearrangement joins TRBV5-1 to TRBJ2-7; 10 nucleotides match TRBD1. The CDR3 has 16 residues. Germline CDR1 is SGHRS and CDR2 is YFSETQ. Trimming cost V 5 bases and J 5 bases; bases outside gene matches: 13. The DNA of the CDR3 is TGCGCCAGCAGTTGGGCTGGGGGGACAGGGGCCAACGAGCAGTACTTC. It specifies CASSWAGGTGANEQYF.

This clone was seen just once. The genes are TRBV7-9 and TRBJ1-2; possible D gene TRBD1, 6 bases. This CDR3 spans 13 amino acids. V lost 5 bases to trimming and J lost 5 bases, with 12 bases between them. CDR1 and CDR2 (germline): SEHNR, FQNEAQ (reference sequence). The CDR3 DNA follows: TGTGCCAGCAGCGGACAGTCGACGTATGGCTACACCTTC. The encoded protein is CASSGQSTYGYTF.

The chain's CDR3 is CASSSGSETQYF. CDR3 sequence (DNA): TGTGCTAGTTCTAGCGGGAGTGAGACCCAGTACTTC. The rearrangement uses TRBV7-7 and TRBJ2-5; 10 nucleotides agree with TRBD2. CDR1 SSHAT and CDR2 FNYEAQ come from the germline V gene (reference sequence). The length of the CDR3 is 12 residues.